The clone carrying this T cell receptor (beta chain) was observed at least ten times. TCRdb re-clonotyped the PCR reads via MiXCR. This sample has 20,000 to 25,000 clones, with around a fifth found just once. This sample stems from a study of metastatic and nonmetastatic thyroid tumors. Thyroid surgery was performed in patients who had received no treatment beforehand. Germline V gene sequence: CDR1 MNHEY, CDR2 SMNVEV (reference sequence). The CDR3 spans 15 residues. Trimming removed 2 bases from V and 7 bases from J, with 15 bases in between. The rearrangement links TRBV27 to TRBJ2-1; D is possibly TRBD1 (6 bases). Sequences were obtained from tumor tissue. The sequence was obtained from a female donor with papillary thyroid cancer or a benign thyroid nodule (not recorded which). Some clones in this sample may be carry-over from other donors' samples. CDR3 nucleotides: TGTGCCAGCAGTTTAAGGTCAGGGGCAGGGAATGAGCAGTTCTTC. Its protein product is CASSLRSGAGNEQFF.